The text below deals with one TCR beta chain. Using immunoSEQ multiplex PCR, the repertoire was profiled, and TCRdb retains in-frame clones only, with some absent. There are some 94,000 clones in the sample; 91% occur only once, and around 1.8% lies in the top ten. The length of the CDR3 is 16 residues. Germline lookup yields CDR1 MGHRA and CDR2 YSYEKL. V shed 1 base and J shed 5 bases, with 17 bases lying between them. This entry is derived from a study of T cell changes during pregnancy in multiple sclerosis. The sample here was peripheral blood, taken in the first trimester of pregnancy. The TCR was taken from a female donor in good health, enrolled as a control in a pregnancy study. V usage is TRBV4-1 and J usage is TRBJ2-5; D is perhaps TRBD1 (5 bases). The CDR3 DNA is TGCGCCAGCAGCCAAGGGCTAGGGGCCTTCAAGGAGACCCAGTACTTC. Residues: CASSQGLGAFKETQYF.